This record covers a single T cell receptor (beta chain). The junction differs from germline at one of its ends, possibly a read error. CDR3 size: 15 residues. Germline values: CDR1 SGHAT, CDR2 FQNNGV. This entry belongs to a study of blood T cell repertoires in COVID-19. Study information: The United States, Italy and Spain provided the acute and convalescent COVID-19 samples.

As originally analysed: Estimates of nucleated cell counts were drawn from the amplification of reference gene primers. Sequenced by immunoSEQ multiplex PCR; TCRdb stores in-frame clones only, minus some. V, J and clone size are those of that table, while D and trimming were read from the DNA. The data show some 150,000 clones, with approximately 88% seen just once and under 2.5% held by the top ten. The sequence was collected from a man in his 70s with acute or convalescent COVID-19. V usage is TRBV11-2 and J usage is TRBJ2-5; the D gene is possibly TRBD1 (6 bases). The sample was peripheral blood. Here the CDR3 DNA reads TGTGCCAGCCGCTTCTCCTCGGACAGTCAAGAGACCCAGTACTTC. Amino acids: CASRFSSDSQETQYF. The whole variable domain, filled in from reference TRBV11-2 and TRBJ2-5, reads EAGVAQSPRYKIIEKRQSVAFWCNPISGHATLYWYQQILGQGPKLLIQFQNNGVVDDSQLPKDRFSAERLKGVDSTLKIQPAKLEDSAVYLCASRFSSDSQETQYFGPGTRLLVL.